This passage covers 13 T cell receptor beta chains from one sample sequenced in a study of metastatic and nonmetastatic thyroid tumors. TCRdb re-clonotyped the PCR reads through MiXCR. The table shows about 14,000 clones, with around 12% occurring only once. Every patient was untreated before thyroid surgery. Material: blood. These receptors were taken from a female donor with papillary thyroid cancer or a benign thyroid nodule (not recorded which). Some clones in this sample may be carry-over from other donors' samples.

This clone was seen repeatedly, ten times or more. One base away lies a much larger clone, so this may be a sequencing read error. This chain uses TRBV19 with TRBJ2-3; no clear D gene. The CDR3 runs to 14 residues. The V and J ends lost 4 bases and 4 bases respectively, with 12 bases between them. Germline CDR1 reads LNHDA; CDR2 reads SQIVND (reference sequence). CDR3 sequence (DNA): TGTGCCAGTAGTACAGGTTCCGGGCCAGATACGCAGTATTTT. Its protein product is CASSTGSGPDTQYF.

The rearrangement uses TRBV6-1 and TRBJ1-4, with D perhaps TRBD1 (5 bases). This CDR3 region has 14 residues. With 6 bases removed from V and 4 bases from J, the gap between germline ends came to 12 bases. From germline, CDR1 is MNHNS and CDR2 SASEGT. CDR3 in DNA: TGTGCCAGCAGGCCGGGACTGGGTAATGAAAAACTGTTTTTT. Translating it yields CASRPGLGNEKLFF.

The rearrangement uses TRBV25-1 and TRBJ1-1, with D uncertain. Trimming shortened V by 6 bases and J by 3 bases, and 11 bases separated the two germline ends. The CDR3 contains 13 residues. CDR1 and CDR2 (germline): MGHDK, SYGVNS. The CDR3: CASSDHVYTEAFF. DNA of the CDR3: TGTGCCAGCAGCGACCATGTTTACACTGAAGCTTTCTTT.

Many counts were recorded for this clone. The genes are TRBV6-5 and TRBJ2-7; 10 nucleotides match TRBD2. The CDR3 is 19 amino acids. Germline V lookup: CDR1 MNHEY, CDR2 SVGAGI. V was clipped by 4 bases and J by 0 bases; unmatched bases: 15. This CDR3 is CASSSELAGPDPSSYEQYF. The CDR3 coding sequence is TGTGCCAGCAGTTCCGAACTAGCGGGGCCCGATCCTAGCTCCTACGAGCAGTACTTC.

There are many counts of this clone. The chain joins TRBV2 to TRBJ2-6, with 8 positions matching TRBD2. CDR3 length: 16 residues. Germline V lookup: CDR1 SNHLY, CDR2 FYNNEI. The J segment lost 0 bases and the V segment lost 5 bases, leaving 3 bases of the junction unmatched. The CDR3 spells CASSLAGLSGANVLTF. The CDR3 DNA sequence: TGTGCCAGCAGTCTAGCGGGTCTCTCTGGGGCCAACGTCCTGACTTTC.

This clone came up many times. A much larger clone differs by one base, so this may be a read error. The chain uses TRBV5-1 and TRBJ2-1, with D possibly matching TRBD2 (7 bases). Looked up from germline, CDR1 is SGHRS and CDR2 is YFSETQ. V lost 7 bases and J lost 5, with 13 bases in between. The CDR3 sequence is 13 residues long. The CDR3 DNA sequence: TGCGCCAGCGCGGGGGCTAGGAACAATGAGCAGTTCTTC. It codes for CASAGARNNEQFF.

This clone has at least ten counts. The chain joins TRBV12-3 or TRBV12-4 to TRBJ1-5; possible D gene TRBD1, 5 bases. Trimming stripped 3 bases from V and 5 bases from J, with 11 bases between. The CDR3 is 14 residues long. CDR3 DNA: TGTGCCAGCAGTTTTCGGGGGATTGATCAGCCCCAGCATTTT. It specifies CASSFRGIDQPQHF.

The chain employs TRBV6-1 and TRBJ2-7, with unresolved D. The V end was cut by 7 bases, the J end by 0 bases, with 16 bases between. CDR1 is MNHNS, CDR2 SASEGT, per germline. CDR3 length equals 15 residues. The CDR3 loop reads CASIPVVGSSYEQYF. The DNA of the CDR3 is TGTGCCAGCATCCCCGTCGTGGGCAGCTCCTACGAGCAGTACTTC.

In the case of this clone: The junction departs from the called germline gene at one end, perhaps through a read error. This sequence joins TRBV20-1 and TRBJ1-6; D is uncertain. The CDR3 totals 16 residues. Germline CDR1 and CDR2: DFQATT and SNEGSKA (reference sequence). DNA for the CDR3: TGCAGTGCTAGACTCGAAGAGGGCGTTGGGGATTCACCCATCGACTTT. Protein sequence: CSARLEEGVGDSPIDF.

The V and J genes are TRBV12-3 or TRBV12-4 and TRBJ2-2, with D possibly matching TRBD2 (6 bases). The CDR3 is made up of 15 amino acids. The CDR3 DNA is TGTGAAAGCAACGGGGGACCAGCGAACACCGGGGAGCTGTTTTTT. This gives the protein CESNGGPANTGELFF.

This clone was detected many times. A much bigger clone sits one base away, suggesting this may be a read error. J is TRBJ1-3 and V is TRBV15, with D uncertain. The CDR3 sequence is 13 residues long. Germline V gene sequence: CDR1 LNHNV, CDR2 YYDKDF (reference sequence). V dropped 1 base and J dropped 2 bases, with 3 bases sitting between them. The CDR3 sequence: CATSRGPGNTIYF. In DNA, the CDR3 is TGTGCCACCAGCAGAGGTCCTGGAAACACCATATATTTT.

This chain connects TRBV28 to TRBJ1-1; 7 positions agree with TRBD1. The trim removed 6 bases at V and 1 base at J, leaving 5 bases unmatched. The CDR3 totals 14 residues. CDR1 MDHEN and CDR2 SYDVKM come from the germline V gene. This CDR3 is CASRPGTANTEAFF. The DNA for the CDR3 is TGTGCCAGCAGACCCGGGACAGCGAACACTGAAGCTTTCTTT. Based on the CDR3 plus reference TRBV28 and TRBJ1-1, the full variable domain is DVKVTQSSRYLVKRTGEKVFLECVQDMDHENMFWYRQDPGLGLRLIYFSYDVKMKEKGDIPEGYSVSREKKERFSLILESASTNQTSMYLCASRPGTANTEAFFGQGTRLTVV.

With regard to this clone: It may be a read error: a sequence one base away is much more abundant. The identical CDR3 is also encoded by other nucleotide sequences in the sample. The chain is built from TRBV20-1 and TRBJ1-3; D uncertain. The CDR3 is made up of 14 amino acids. Germline assignment: CDR1 DFQATT and CDR2 SNEGSKA (reference sequence). The CDR3, as DNA: TGCAGTGCTAGAGGTTTAACCTCTGGAAACACCGTATATTTT. It encodes CSARGLTSGNTVYF.